This is a list of T cell receptor beta chains from one sample in a study of T cell changes during pregnancy in multiple sclerosis. The data were produced by immunoSEQ multiplex PCR, yet TCRdb's version contains in-frame clones alone and is incomplete. The sample shows approximately 100,000 clones, about 91% of them seen only once. The sequenced sample was peripheral blood, obtained in the second trimester of pregnancy. The receptors here all came from a female donor with multiple sclerosis, enrolled in a pregnancy study. Each CDR3 is given with its conserved first and last residue. A D gene is named only where the DNA matches it firmly. The size field is filled for only some rows; it gives once, few, many or a size class.

d_call: -; j_call: TRBJ2-1; v_call: TRBV11-3; clone_size: -; cdr3_nt: TGTGCCAGCAGCTTAGGGGGACGGGAGTACAATGAGCAGTTCTTC; cdr3_aa: CASSLGGREYNEQFF
d_call: TRBD2; j_call: TRBJ2-1; v_call: TRBV6-4; clone_size: -; cdr3_nt: TGTGCCAGCAGTTCCACTAGCGAACCAGGGAATGAGCAGTTCTTC; cdr3_aa: CASSSTSEPGNEQFF
d_call: -; j_call: TRBJ2-5; v_call: TRBV7-8; clone_size: once; cdr3_nt: TGTGCCAGCACAAGGACAGTCCAAGAGACCCAGTACTTC; cdr3_aa: CASTRTVQETQYF
d_call: -; j_call: TRBJ1-1; v_call: TRBV30; clone_size: -; cdr3_nt: TGTGCCTGGAGGGGGGGGGATCTGGGAGCTTTCTTT; cdr3_aa: CAWRGGDLGAFF
d_call: TRBD1; j_call: TRBJ1-2; v_call: TRBV13; clone_size: -; cdr3_nt: TGTGCCAGCAGCTTAGGCCGTGGTGCAGGGGGGTATGGCTACACCTTC; cdr3_aa: CASSLGRGAGGYGYTF
d_call: TRBD1; j_call: TRBJ1-4; v_call: TRBV6-5; clone_size: -; cdr3_nt: TGTGCCAGCAGTTACCTCGGGACAGGACAAGAAAAACTGTTTTTT; cdr3_aa: CASSYLGTGQEKLFF
d_call: -; j_call: TRBJ2-2; v_call: TRBV5-1; clone_size: -; cdr3_nt: TGCGCCAGCAGCTCTCTACCGAACACCGGGGAGCTGTTTTTT; cdr3_aa: CASSSLPNTGELFF
d_call: TRBD2; j_call: TRBJ2-3; v_call: TRBV5-4; clone_size: -; cdr3_nt: TGTGCCAGCAGCTTTAGCGGGTTCACAGATACGCAGTATTTT; cdr3_aa: CASSFSGFTDTQYF
d_call: TRBD1; j_call: TRBJ2-7; v_call: TRBV6-5; clone_size: -; cdr3_nt: TGTGCCAGCAGTACCGGACAGGCCCCCTCCTACGAGCAGTACTTC; cdr3_aa: CASSTGQAPSYEQYF
d_call: TRBD2; j_call: TRBJ2-3; v_call: TRBV7-9; clone_size: -; cdr3_nt: TGTGCCAGCAGCTTAACGGGAGGGATTATCACAGATACGCAGTATTTT; cdr3_aa: CASSLTGGIITDTQYF
d_call: -; j_call: TRBJ2-3; v_call: TRBV5-1; clone_size: -; cdr3_nt: TGCGCCAGCACTCAGGCAGGACTCACAGATACGCAGTATTTT; cdr3_aa: CASTQAGLTDTQYF
d_call: TRBD2; j_call: TRBJ2-1; v_call: TRBV6-4; clone_size: -; cdr3_nt: TGTGCCAGCAGGACTAGCGGATACAATGAGCAGTTCTTC; cdr3_aa: CASRTSGYNEQFF
d_call: -; j_call: TRBJ2-4; v_call: TRBV28; clone_size: -; cdr3_nt: TGTGCCAGCACCCCTCAGGGGTTCGGCAAAAACATTCAGTACTTC; cdr3_aa: CASTPQGFGKNIQYF
d_call: -; j_call: TRBJ2-7; v_call: TRBV6-1; clone_size: -; cdr3_nt: TGTGCCAGCAGTCCCTCCAGGGACTACGAGCAGTACTTC; cdr3_aa: CASSPSRDYEQYF
d_call: -; j_call: TRBJ2-1; v_call: TRBV4-2; clone_size: -; cdr3_nt: -; cdr3_aa: CASSSSGLANEQFF
d_call: TRBD1; j_call: TRBJ1-5; v_call: TRBV27; clone_size: -; cdr3_nt: TGTGCCAGCAGTTCCGGGACAGGGTCTAATAGCAATCAGCCCCAGCATTTT; cdr3_aa: CASSSGTGSNSNQPQHF